This T cell receptor (beta chain) was sequenced for a study of tumor-infiltrating lymphocytes in primary liver carcinoma. For the study at large: Productive TCRbeta read counts per sample ran from roughly 3.5 to 7 million and were similar across tissue types. Study-wide results and caveats: The study found tumor-adjacent and tumor-blood pairs overlapped less than tumor region pairs. Merely some 7.5-25% of top clones spanned all five tumor regions.

Scientists recovered RNA and DNA together from about 21-30 mg of unsorted bulk tissue. Subjects presented with primary liver carcinoma managed by surgical resection. V was clipped by 3 bases and J by 12 bases; unmatched bases: 9. CDR3 length: 15 amino acids. Germline loops: CDR1 ENHRY, CDR2 SYGVKD. For this clonotype: The antigen is undetermined.

From around 500 ng total RNA, TCR beta cDNA was generated with a primer in the constant region. Employing slightly modified ARM-PCR, three nested multiplex PCR rounds were run, and these gave rise to the TCR beta libraries. Forward primers for TRBV1-TRBV30 and a C-beta reverse primer served the first two PCR rounds, at about 10 cycles each. One entry per CDR3 protein, called by TCRdb with MiXCR from the multiplex PCR reads. Among approximately 92,000 distinct CDR3 sequences listed, almost 70% were seen once. The sequence was collected from an older woman with primary liver carcinoma and hepatitis B virus infection. The sequenced sample was liver tumor tissue from sampling region 5. Subset reported: tumor region T5, tumor centre. The chain links TRBV10-3 to TRBJ2-1; 12 bases match TRBD2. The chain's CDR3 is CAISELAGGRDRQFF. For the CDR3, the DNA is TGTGCCATCAGTGAACTAGCGGGAGGAAGGGATAGGCAGTTCTTC.